This T cell receptor beta chain was captured by sequencing in a study of shared clonotypes between healthy human individuals. The study's findings and limits: Large depth notwithstanding, sorted-subset sequencing proved incomplete by rarefaction.

Per the germline V gene, CDR1 is MDHEN and CDR2 is SYDVKM. Trimming at V came to 4 bases and at J to 4 bases, leaving 6 bases not matched to a gene. The CDR3 has 15 amino acids. As to this clone: As yet, its antigen is unknown.

Cells designated naive CD8 were CD45RO-negative and were positively selected for CCR7, with terminally differentiated effector memory CD45RA+ cells excluded. Original methodology: Filtering differed, since immunoSEQ gave only junction sequences and no quality scores. Libraries were prepared by immunoSEQ multiplex PCR; TCRdb keeps only in-frame clonotypes and omits some of them. V and J calls and clone size come straight from that table; D and trimming were deduced from the DNA. Of around 2.1 million clones listed, about 93% are singletons. This sequence joins TRBV28 and TRBJ2-7; TRBD2 aligns across 11 bases. Input material: naive CD8+ T cells from PBMCs. This receptor was identified in a man between 18 and 35 years old in good health. Some clones in this sample may be carry-over from other donors' samples. CDR3 nucleotides: TGTGCCAGCAGTTCCATAGCGGGAGGGGGTTACGAGCAGTACTTC. Its translation: CASSSIAGGGYEQYF.